This is a list of T cell receptor beta chains from one sample in a study of cytomegalovirus exposure and HLA in healthy donors. Sequencing was performed with immunoSEQ multiplex PCR; in TCRdb, only in-frame clones are kept and a portion is missing. The sample comprises 200,000 to 250,000 clones, 75% to 90% of which are singletons, and over 0.65% rests with the top ten. What was sequenced was PBMCs. The receptors derive from a boy between 2 and 10 years old in good health and CMV-seronegative. The CDR3 runs from the conserved cysteine through the conserved F or W. Only some rows state a clone size, as once, few, many or a class for expanded clones.

TRBV7-2	.	TRBJ1-1	CASRLQVNTEAFF
TRBV5-1	few	TRBJ1-3	CASSFRGVRPGNTIYF
TRBV29-1	.	TRBJ1-2	CSVYIETVAVGYTF
TRBV5-1	.	TRBJ1-1	CASSAPRDRPSVDEAFF
TRBV5-6	.	.	CASSVAIGYEQYF
TRBV7-7	.	TRBJ2-1	CASSHTHTGYNEQFF
TRBV5-1	.	TRBJ2-3	CASSSTGREGTDTQYF
TRBV15	.	TRBJ1-4	CATSTELGEKLFF
TRBV4-1	few	TRBJ2-7	CASSQVGGTAGEQYF
TRBV6-4	.	TRBJ2-1	CASSDSNLYEQFF
TRBV23-1	.	TRBJ2-7	CASSQPGGYTGPVSYEQYF
TRBV2	.	TRBJ2-1	CARFDRDNEQFF
TRBV2	.	TRBJ1-1	CASRVNRGRDTEAFF
TRBV4-2	.	.	CASSQVPTVYEQYF
TRBV15	.	TRBJ2-4	CATSRVRGTGKDIQYF
TRBV25-1	few	TRBJ1-4	CASSEDRRNEKLFF
TRBV7-9	.	TRBJ1-4	CASSLTEGGEKLFF
TRBV15	.	TRBJ2-7	CATSRAGGFTYEQYF
TRBV13	once	TRBJ2-5	CASTPPGSRLLETQYF
TRBV5-1	once	TRBJ2-5	CASSLLPGTSGETQYF
TRBV2	few	TRBJ1-1	CASSAIRTGGDYTEAFF
TRBV7-6	once	TRBJ1-4	CASRRGGQGEKLFF
TRBV9	.	TRBJ2-7	CASSPGTGGVYEQYF
TRBV5-1	.	TRBJ2-1	CASRGITGGGYNEQFF
TRBV9	.	TRBJ2-1	CASSGLGQEQFF
TRBV27	.	TRBJ1-2	CASRPERDNGYTF
TRBV13	.	TRBJ2-5	CASSPRTSGQPQYF
TRBV5-4	.	TRBJ2-5	CASSRRETQYF
TRBV7-8	.	TRBJ2-7	CASSVRDSPYEQYF
TRBV14	.	TRBJ2-7	CASSPAGYHEQYF
TRBV2	.	TRBJ2-3	CASRSTSGRPPTDTQYF
TRBV18	.	TRBJ1-4	CASSPTVGTGNEKLFF